The 20 T cell receptor beta chains presented below share a single source sample, sequenced in a study of blood T cell repertoires in COVID-19. Produced via immunoSEQ multiplex PCR; TCRdb's table is partial and in-frame only. This sample has 190,000 or so clones, with approximately 86% found just once. Sequenced sample: peripheral blood. These receptors came from a woman of 80 years or more with acute or convalescent COVID-19.

This clone was counted between two and nine times. The chain uses TRBV7-9 and TRBJ2-2; D call uncertain. V was pared by 7 bases and J by 4 bases, with 7 bases between. The CDR3 totals 12 residues. Germline V CDR1 and CDR2: SEHNR, FQNEAQ (reference sequence). The CDR3 protein is CASTRGTGELFF. DNA for the CDR3: TGTGCCAGCACCCGAGGCACCGGGGAGCTGTTTTTT.

The chain uses TRBV10-3 and TRBJ2-3; 8 bases are shared with TRBD2. CDR3 length equals 15 residues. V shed 6 bases, J shed 1 base, and the junction held 6 bases outside the gene matches. The germline gives CDR1 ENHRY, CDR2 SYGVKD. Here the CDR3 reads CAISYSGEGTDTQYF. The CDR3 DNA reads TGTGCCATCAGCTATAGCGGGGAAGGCACAGATACGCAGTATTTT.

CDR3 DNA: TGTGCCAGCAGCCTAATAGCGGGGAGCTCCTACGAGCAGTACTTC. Amino acid sequence: CASSLIAGSSYEQYF. This chain joins TRBV5-4 and TRBJ2-7, with 8 bases that match TRBD2. The CDR3 has 15 amino acids. Germline CDR1 is SGHNT and CDR2 is YYREEE (reference sequence). The trim removed 4 bases at V and 0 bases at J, leaving 6 bases unmatched.

This chain joins TRBV6-5 and TRBJ2-5, with D unclear. The CDR3 covers 13 residues. Germline loops: CDR1 MNHEY, CDR2 SVGAGI. V shed 5 bases and J shed 2 bases, with 9 bases lying between them. This chain's CDR3 is CASSRSVQETQYF. The CDR3, as DNA: TGTGCCAGCAGTCGGAGCGTGCAAGAGACCCAGTACTTC.

The table lists this clone with a count of one. The chain combines TRBV21-1 with TRBJ2-7; TRBD1 is the table's D call, not checked against the DNA. TRBV21-1 is a pseudogene locus. This CDR3 is built from 17 residues. The CDR3 region is CASSRPIPWTGTYEQYF. For the CDR3, the DNA is TGTGCCAGCAGCAGACCTATTCCCTGGACAGGGACCTACGAGCAGTACTTC.

The chain carries TRBV19 and TRBJ1-2; TRBD1 agrees at 7 bases. CDR1 LNHDA and CDR2 SQIVND come from the germline V gene (reference sequence). The CDR3 extends over 14 amino acids. J lost 1 base, V lost 3 bases, and 2 bases had no gene match. The CDR3 DNA follows: TGTGCCAGTAGTATGGACAGGCGTAACTATGGCTACACCTTC. Protein product: CASSMDRRNYGYTF.

As for this clone: Other nucleotide sequences from this sample produce the same CDR3. The chain combines TRBV6-5 with TRBJ2-6, with unresolved D. Germline assignment: CDR1 MNHEY and CDR2 SVGAGI. Trimming stripped 5 bases from V and 0 bases from J, with 2 bases between. This CDR3 has 13 residues. The CDR3 DNA reads TGTGCCAGCAGTCGCTCTGGGGCCAACGTCCTGACTTTC. It is translated as CASSRSGANVLTF.

The chain uses TRBV30 and TRBJ1-6; TRBD1 matches 12 bases. The CDR3 consists of 14 residues. J lost 8 bases, V lost 2 bases, and 1 base had no gene match. Germline CDR1 reads GTSNPN; CDR2 reads SVGIG (reference sequence). The CDR3 DNA reads TGTGCCTGGAGTAGGGACAGGGGGCATTCACCCCTCCACTTT. It specifies CAWSRDRGHSPLHF.

The chain uses TRBV3-1 (or the pseudogene TRBV3-2) and TRBJ2-7, with 7 bases fitting TRBD2. Germline CDR1 reads LGHDT; CDR2 reads YNNKEL (reference sequence). The ends lost 5 bases at V and 5 bases at J; junction bases unmatched: 12. There are 15 residues in the CDR3. CDR3 residues: CASSKRGREINEQYF. Here the CDR3 DNA reads TGTGCCAGCAGCAAACGCGGGCGGGAGATCAACGAGCAGTACTTC.

The table lists this clone with a few counts. The chain carries TRBV4-2 and TRBJ1-1, with D unresolved. This CDR3 comprises 14 residues. V was cut by 4 bases and J by 1 base, with 10 bases left in between. Germline CDR1 is LGHNA and CDR2 is YNFKEQ. Here the CDR3 reads CASSLRRRNTEAFF. The CDR3 region has the DNA TGTGCCAGCAGCCTGCGGCGGCGGAACACTGAAGCTTTCTTT.

The chain combines TRBV29-1 with TRBJ2-5; weak D call: TRBD2 (7 bases). This CDR3 contains 12 residues. The germline V gene has CDR1 SQVTM and CDR2 ANQGSEA. V lost 6 bases and J lost 2, with 10 bases in between. The CDR3 nucleotides read TGCAGCGTGGGGGGGCGGCAAGAGACCCAGTACTTC. Protein: CSVGGRQETQYF. The full variable domain, its missing parts supplied by reference TRBV29-1 and TRBJ2-5, is SAVISQKPSRDICQRGTSLTIQCQVDSQVTMMFWYRQQPGQSLTLIATANQGSEATYESGFVIDKFPISRPNLTFSTLTVSNMSPEDSSIYLCSVGGRQETQYFGPGTRLLVL.

This clone has just one count. V gene TRBV10-1 combines with J gene TRBJ1-4, with D possibly being TRBD1 (5 bases). The length of the CDR3 is 14 residues. CDR1 and CDR2 from the germline V gene are WNHNN and SYGVQD (reference sequence). Trimming shortened V by 0 bases and J by 8 bases, and 10 bases separated the two germline ends. CDR3 DNA sequence: TGCGCCAGCAGTGAGTCGGGCAGGGCCGAAAAACTGTTTTTT. Translated: CASSESGRAEKLFF.

The chain carries TRBV6-2 or TRBV6-3 and TRBJ1-6; D unclear. V lost 6 bases and J lost 0, with 15 bases in between. The CDR3 contains 17 residues. Germline V gene sequence: CDR1 MNHEY, CDR2 SVGEGT. As DNA, the CDR3 is TGTGCCAGCAGCCCTGGACTTATAAGCTCCTATAATTCACCCCTCCACTTT. This translates into CASSPGLISSYNSPLHF.

On this clone: An end of the junction differs from the germline gene, which may be a read error. Other DNA sequences in the sample encode the same CDR3. The CDR3 DNA is TGTGCCACCAGTGATTTTGGCCCCGGACAGGGAGACCACTATGGCTACACCTTT. Residues: CATSDFGPGQGDHYGYTF. The chain employs TRBV24-1 and TRBJ1-2; 8 nucleotides align to TRBD1. The CDR3 contains 18 residues. The germline V gene has CDR1 KGHDR and CDR2 SFDVKD.

This chain connects TRBV10-1 to TRBJ1-1; D is ambiguous. The germline V gene has CDR1 WNHNN and CDR2 SYGVQD (reference sequence). Trimming took off 3 bases at V and 1 base at J, with 9 bases between the two ends. The length of the CDR3 is 14 residues. CDR3 loop: CASSDPGENTEAFF. In DNA form, the CDR3 reads TGCGCCAGCAGTGATCCCGGGGAGAACACTGAAGCTTTCTTT.

This chain uses TRBV25-1 with TRBJ2-2, with TRBD2 matching over 12 bases. The CDR3 is made up of 15 amino acids. CDR1 and CDR2 from the germline V gene are MGHDK and SYGVNS. After removal of 6 bases from V and 6 bases from J, the junction contained 5 bases not matched to a gene. The CDR3 sequence is CASRKTSGGPGELFF. The CDR3 nucleotides read TGTGCCAGCAGGAAAACTAGCGGGGGGCCCGGGGAGCTGTTTTTT. The entire variable domain, with the rest obtained from reference TRBV25-1 and TRBJ2-2, is as follows: EADIYQTPRYLVIGTGKKITLECSQTMGHDKMYWYQQDPGMELHLIHYSYGVNSTEKGDLSSESTVSRIRTEHFPLTLESARPSHTSQYLCASRKTSGGPGELFFGEGSRLTVL.

Here the CDR3 reads CASRTSGALLTQYF. CDR3 sequence (DNA): TGTGCCAGCAGAACTAGCGGGGCCCTACTGACCCAGTACTTC. V is TRBV6-5 and J is TRBJ2-5, with 10 positions matching TRBD2. This CDR3 is 14 amino acids long. J was trimmed by 7 bases and V by 6 bases; bases with no gene match: 8. Per germline, CDR1 MNHEY and CDR2 SVGAGI.

This clone was observed a few times. The chain recombines TRBV7-9 with TRBJ1-2, with D possibly matching TRBD1 (6 bases). This CDR3 has 17 residues. CDR1 and CDR2 from the germline V gene are SEHNR and FQNEAQ (reference sequence). Trimming left V 0 bases short and J 7 bases short, with 21 bases between. CDR3 residues: CASSLAEWTASYFGYTF. CDR3 coding DNA: TGTGCCAGCAGCTTAGCCGAATGGACAGCCTCATATTTTGGCTACACCTTC.

The genes are TRBV5-6 and TRBJ2-1; D unresolved. Germline V CDR1 and CDR2: SGHDT, YYEEEE. There are 14 residues in the CDR3. V was clipped by 4 bases and J by 0 bases, with 8 bases between them. The CDR3 sequence is CASSLANSYNEQFF. CDR3 DNA sequence: TGTGCCAGCAGCCTCGCGAACTCCTACAATGAGCAGTTCTTC.

This clone showed up just a few times. V gene TRBV7-6 combines with J gene TRBJ1-5; 8 positions agree with TRBD1. The V and J ends lost 1 base and 4 bases, in that order; junction bases with no gene match: 3. The CDR3 has 15 residues. Germline loops: CDR1 SGHVS, CDR2 FNYEAQ. The CDR3 region has the DNA TGTGCCAGCAGCTTAGGGACAGGGCAAAATCAGCCCCAGCATTTT. Translation: CASSLGTGQNQPQHF.